The T cell receptor (beta chain) described here comes from a study of CD8+CD57+ T cells in acquired aplastic anemia. The ends were cut back, 7 bases at V and 0 bases at J, with 12 bases in the middle. The germline V gene encodes CDR1 MNHEY and CDR2 SMNVEV (reference sequence). The CDR3 loop spans 14 amino acids. A few counts support this clonotype. The antigen remains unidentified. The study's findings and limits: Patients and controls turned out to have roughly 29 CD8+ CDR3 sequences in common.

The authors sequenced patients whose flow cytometry had shown CD8+CD57+ cell expansion. The patients all had a severe acquired aplastic anemia diagnosis. At the time of blood sampling, patients had not yet received any therapy. Genomic DNA served as template for TCR beta VDJ and CDR3 profiling. Via MiXCR, TCRdb re-called the reads, giving one row per CDR3 protein. The sample holds about 160,000 distinct CDR3 sequences, 40% to 60% seen once. This receptor was obtained from a human donor with aplastic anemia. The rearrangement uses TRBV27 and TRBJ1-1; D is possibly TRBD1 (6 bases). The specimen was sorted CD4+, CD8+, or CD8+CD57+ T cells (not recorded which) from PBMCs. CDR3 sequence: CASKMTGVNTEAFF. In nucleotides, the CDR3 is TGTGCCAGCAAAATGACAGGAGTGAACACTGAAGCTTTCTTT.